One sample yielded the 4 T cell receptor beta chains listed below, sequenced in a study of blood T cell repertoires in COVID-19. Sequencing was performed with immunoSEQ multiplex PCR; in TCRdb, only in-frame clones are kept and a portion is missing. Of a few hundred thousand clones in the sample, 85% to 90% are singletons; the top ten hold less than 4%. The sequenced sample consisted of peripheral blood. The receptor source for this set is a man younger than 35 with active or convalescent COVID-19.

In DNA, the CDR3 is TGTGCCAACCGGGTTTGCGGGGGACGCTACGAGCAGTACTTC. Its protein product is CANRVCGGRYEQYF. The genes are TRBV21-1 and TRBJ2-7; whether TRBD2, the table's D call, matches the DNA was not checked. TRBV21-1 is listed as a pseudogene. The CDR3 covers 14 residues.

The chain couples TRBV19 to TRBJ2-2; TRBD2 is a possible D gene (5 bases). From germline, CDR1 is LNHDA and CDR2 SQIVND (reference sequence). The CDR3 covers 15 residues. V dropped 0 bases and J dropped 8 bases, with 13 bases sitting between them. For the CDR3, the DNA is TGTGCCAGTAGTATAGAGGGGAGAGCAGGTGGGGAGCTGTTTTTT. Protein sequence: CASSIEGRAGGELFF.

Comments on this clone: One end of the junction is discordant with germline, which a read error may explain. The genes are TRBV3-1 (or the pseudogene TRBV3-2) and TRBJ1-1; no clear D. This CDR3 spans 13 amino acids. CDR1 LGHDT and CDR2 YNNKEL come from the germline V gene (reference sequence). CDR3 sequence reads: CASSQERSSRALF. The CDR3, as DNA: TGTGCCAGCAGCCAAGAAAGATCTTCGAGGGCTCTCTTT.

This chain connects TRBV24-1 to TRBJ2-1, with D possibly matching TRBD2 (6 bases). Germline CDR1 KGHDR, CDR2 SFDVKD. This CDR3 is 15 amino acids long. Trimming took off 1 base at V and 5 bases at J, with 11 bases between the two ends. CDR3 coding DNA: TGTGCCACCAGTGATTTTGGGGTAGCGGACAATGAGCAGTTCTTC. Translated, it gives CATSDFGVADNEQFF.